The T cell receptor beta chain described here comes from a study of cytomegalovirus exposure and HLA in healthy donors. About the research overall: Earlier, fewer than 140 million unique TCR beta sequences were recovered from roughly 180 million T cells by an analysis. About four fifths of 300 to 450 genotyped donors fell in the Caucasian-associated ancestry cluster. Whole-study findings and limits: Roughly 170 TCR beta chains were listed as cytomegalovirus-associated.

Details on this clone: Its antigen is still unknown.

The primer mix had 60 Vbeta and 13 Jbeta primers. Produced via immunoSEQ multiplex PCR; TCRdb's table is partial and in-frame only. The sample carries about 110,000 clones, roughly four fifths recorded once. This CDR3 comprises 14 residues. Germline V gives CDR1 SGHRS, CDR2 YFSETQ. V lost 3 bases, J lost 0 bases, and 7 bases lay in between. This receptor was taken from a man younger than 30 in good health and CMV-seronegative. The gene calls are TRBV5-1 and TRBJ1-3; D is unresolved. Sequenced input: PBMCs. The chain's CDR3 is CASSSSFSGNTIYF. The CDR3 region has the DNA TGCGCCAGCAGCTCGAGCTTCTCTGGAAACACCATATATTTT.